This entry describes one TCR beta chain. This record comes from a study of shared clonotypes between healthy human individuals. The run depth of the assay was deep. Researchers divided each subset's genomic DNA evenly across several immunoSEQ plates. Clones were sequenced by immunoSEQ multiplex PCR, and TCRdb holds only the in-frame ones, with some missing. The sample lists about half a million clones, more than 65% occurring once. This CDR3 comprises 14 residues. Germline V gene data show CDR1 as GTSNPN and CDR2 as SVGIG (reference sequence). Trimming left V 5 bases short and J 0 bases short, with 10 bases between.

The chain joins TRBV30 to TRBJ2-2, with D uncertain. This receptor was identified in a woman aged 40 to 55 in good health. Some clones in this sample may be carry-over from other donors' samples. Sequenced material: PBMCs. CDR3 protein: CAWEKYANTGELFF. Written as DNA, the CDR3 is TGTGCCTGGGAGAAATACGCGAACACCGGGGAGCTGTTTTTT.